Sequencing of this T cell receptor beta chain was carried out in a study of early stage breast cancer tumors. For the study at large: Of 15 to 20 invasive breast tumors, about a dozen were hormone receptor-positive, HER2-negative. Whole-study findings and limits: Most shared enriched TCRB sequences were commonly generated ones.

A note on this clone: Its cognate antigen is unknown.

Sequencing was performed with immunoSEQ multiplex PCR; in TCRdb, only in-frame clones are kept and a portion is missing. The repertoire holds 25,000 to 35,000 clones, with approximately 70% as singletons. The CDR3 has 14 residues. The J segment lost 9 bases and the V segment lost 3 bases, leaving 6 bases of the junction unmatched. Per the germline V gene, CDR1 is SGHRS and CDR2 is YFSETQ. The sequencing input was blood. This TCR was recovered from a person between 35 and 49 years old with breast cancer. This sequence joins TRBV5-1 and TRBJ2-5; 12 bases agree with TRBD2. The CDR3 DNA sequence: TGCGCCAGCAGCTCAGGACTAGCGGGGATGGCCCAGTACTTC. Its translation is CASSSGLAGMAQYF.